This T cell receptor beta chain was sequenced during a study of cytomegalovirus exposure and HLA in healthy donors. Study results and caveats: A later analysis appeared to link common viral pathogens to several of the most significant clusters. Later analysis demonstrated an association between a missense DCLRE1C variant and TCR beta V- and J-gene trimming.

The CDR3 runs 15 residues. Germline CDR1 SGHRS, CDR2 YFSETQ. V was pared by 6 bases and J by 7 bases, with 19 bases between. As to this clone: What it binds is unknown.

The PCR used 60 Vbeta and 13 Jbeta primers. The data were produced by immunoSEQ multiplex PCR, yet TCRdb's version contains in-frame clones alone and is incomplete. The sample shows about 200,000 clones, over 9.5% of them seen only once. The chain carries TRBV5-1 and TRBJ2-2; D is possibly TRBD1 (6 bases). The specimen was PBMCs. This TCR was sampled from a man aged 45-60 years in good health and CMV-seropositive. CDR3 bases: TGCGCCAGCACCGCGACAGGCTCTTATGTCGGGGAGCTGTTTTTT. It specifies CASTATGSYVGELFF.